A selection of T cell receptor beta chains follows, all from one sample in a study of blood T cell repertoires in COVID-19. Sequencing was performed with immunoSEQ multiplex PCR; in TCRdb, only in-frame clones are kept and a portion is missing. The data show roughly 140,000 clones, more than 65% seen once. Material for sequencing was peripheral blood. These receptors came from a human donor in a cohort sampled during active COVID-19. The conserved cysteine and the conserved F or W are not part of the CDR3 here.

j_call v_call cdr3_aa
TRBJ1-1 TRBV28 ASSPWDRGLSTEAF
TRBJ2-7 TRBV4-1 ASSQGPYRGYEQY
TRBJ1-2 TRBV25-1 ASSPLGTAVYGYT
TRBJ1-5 TRBV6-5 ASTLEVSQPQH
TRBJ1-1 TRBV11-2 ASRSLGGSNTEAF
TRBJ2-3 TRBV2 ASSDDRGSTDTQY
TRBJ1-3 TRBV19 ASRQQGPGNTIY
TRBJ1-1 TRBV5-1 ASKDAGQGNTEAF
TRBJ2-3 TRBV4-2 ASSHGTSGALRDTQY
TRBJ1-1 TRBV20-1 SARRVAEAF
TRBJ1-1 TRBV24-1 ATSASGFEAF
TRBJ1-5 TRBV24-1 ATSDPRSLDQPQH
TRBJ2-1 TRBV18 ASSPFGLAGGPGEQF
TRBJ2-7 TRBV19 ASRRDTGKQY
TRBJ2-1 TRBV7-9 ASSFSGGNEQF
TRBJ1-6 TRBV9 ASSAGQGSSAYNSPLH
TRBJ2-7 TRBV3-1/TRBV3-2 ASSQDEQGHYEQY
TRBJ2-1 TRBV3-1/TRBV3-2 ASSPAGTRADNEQF
TRBJ2-7 TRBV19 ASSPPGLADSYEQY
TRBJ1-1 TRBV5-4 ASSYWGKDTEAF
TRBJ1-2 TRBV9 ASSAYPGQGVITYGYT
TRBJ2-1 TRBV7-9 ASSLAGEVEQF
TRBJ2-2 TRBV11-3 ASSIGMAGMGELF
TRBJ1-2 TRBV5-6 ASSLAPGTIGLSYYGYT
TRBJ2-7 TRBV7-3 ASSLTSGGYYEQY
TRBJ1-6 TRBV7-9 ASSSGQGNSPLH
TRBJ2-2 TRBV27 ASSFIGASGELF
TRBJ1-1 TRBV18 ASSSRQVAEAF
TRBJ2-5 TRBV15 ATSRGGAGLAQETQY
TRBJ1-5 TRBV20-1 SASYSHSNQPQH
TRBJ1-4 TRBV19 ASSLTGVVEKLF
TRBJ2-2 TRBV27 ASSLYSGGANTGELF
TRBJ2-2 TRBV11-2 ASSLGDRDTGELF
TRBJ2-7 TRBV10-3 AISENRGPPYEQY
TRBJ2-5 TRBV28 ASSGRDRGGETQY
TRBJ1-1 TRBV5-1 ASSPTGQGGVTEAF
TRBJ1-5 TRBV3-1/TRBV3-2 ASSQDGGRGNQPQH
TRBJ2-3 TRBV10-3 ATRERGTTDTQY
TRBJ1-3 TRBV18 ASSLGTGSTGNTIY
TRBJ2-7 TRBV6-5 ASSYATSGDYEQY
TRBJ2-1 TRBV24-1 ATSDRDRGRDEQF
TRBJ2-3 TRBV24-1 ATSDLTPSSVTQY
TRBJ1-6 TRBV10-2 ATKGRTGGDNNSPLH
TRBJ2-2 TRBV27 ASTGGQGTGELF
TRBJ1-3 TRBV6-5 ASRTAAGNTIY